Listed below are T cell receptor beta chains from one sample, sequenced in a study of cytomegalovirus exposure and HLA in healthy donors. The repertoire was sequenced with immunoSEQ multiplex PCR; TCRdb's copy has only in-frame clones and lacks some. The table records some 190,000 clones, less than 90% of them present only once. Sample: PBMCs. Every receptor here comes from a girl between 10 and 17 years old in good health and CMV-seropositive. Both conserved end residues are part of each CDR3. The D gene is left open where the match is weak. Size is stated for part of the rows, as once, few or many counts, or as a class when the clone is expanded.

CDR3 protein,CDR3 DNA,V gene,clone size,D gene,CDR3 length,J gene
CASSLAGFPTVLTNEKLFF,TGCGCCAGCAGCCTTGCAGGGTTTCCCACCGTGTTAACTAATGAAAAACTGTTTTTT,TRBV4-1,.,.,19,TRBJ1-4
CSATGYEQYF,TGCAGCGCGACAGGCTACGAGCAGTACTTC,TRBV29-1,.,.,10,TRBJ2-7
CASSQASSGIGEQYF,TGTGCCAGCAGCCAAGCGTCGAGCGGCATCGGGGAGCAGTACTTC,TRBV14,.,.,15,TRBJ2-7
CAWIEEETSGYEQYF,TGTGCCTGGATAGAAGAGGAGACTAGCGGCTACGAGCAGTACTTC,TRBV30,.,TRBD2,15,TRBJ2-7
CASSPWLAGGAEQYF,TGTGCCAGCAGCCCCTGGTTAGCGGGAGGGGCGGAGCAGTACTTC,TRBV7-2,once,TRBD2,15,TRBJ2-7
CASSVAGQGGTGNTIYF,TGTGCCAGCAGCGTAGCGGGTCAAGGAGGAACTGGAAACACCATATATTTT,TRBV9,.,.,17,TRBJ1-3
CASSLERLAEETQYF,TGTGCCAGCAGCTTAGAGAGACTAGCAGAAGAGACCCAGTACTTC,TRBV7-9,.,TRBD2,15,TRBJ2-5
CASSWREGDTQYF,TGTGCCAGCAGTTGGCGGGAGGGGGATACGCAGTATTTT,TRBV6-5,.,TRBD2,13,TRBJ2-3
CSGRLTGYQETQYF,TGCAGCGGCCGACTGACAGGGTACCAAGAGACCCAGTACTTC,TRBV29-1,.,TRBD1,14,TRBJ2-5
CASSLGNYEQYF,TGCGCCAGCAGCTTGGGGAACTACGAGCAGTACTTC,TRBV5-1,.,.,12,TRBJ2-7
CASSQKIGTGGFGGELFF,TGCGCCAGCAGCCAAAAAATCGGGACAGGGGGCTTCGGCGGGGAGCTGTTTTTT,TRBV4-1,.,TRBD1,18,TRBJ2-2
CASSAEGIGGYTF,TGTGCCAGCAGTGCAGAGGGAATTGGTGGCTACACCTTC,TRBV6-4,.,.,13,TRBJ1-2
CASSPRGRGTYEQYF,TGTGCCAGCAGCCCCCGCGGCAGGGGAACCTACGAGCAGTACTTC,TRBV7-9,.,.,15,TRBJ2-7
CASSLRTLPETQYF,TGTGCCAGCAGCTTACGGACACTCCCGGAGACCCAGTACTTC,TRBV7-9,.,.,14,TRBJ2-5
CASSQADSPYEQYF,TGCGCCAGCAGCCAAGCGGACAGTCCCTACGAGCAGTACTTC,TRBV4-1,.,.,14,TRBJ2-7
CASGLVRRVETQYF,TGTGCTAGTGGTTTGGTACGGAGGGTGGAGACCCAGTACTTC,TRBV12-5,once,.,14,TRBJ2-5
CASSRGTSGILYNEQFF,TGTGCCAGCAGTAGGGGGACTAGCGGGATTCTTTACAATGAGCAGTTCTTC,TRBV27,.,TRBD2,17,TRBJ2-1
CASGGWGHEQYF,TGTGCTAGTGGGGGGTGGGGCCACGAGCAGTACTTC,TRBV12-5,.,.,12,TRBJ2-7
CSGQGGLAEGTYNEQFF,TGCAGCGGTCAGGGGGGACTAGCGGAGGGGACCTACAATGAGCAGTTCTTC,TRBV29-1,.,TRBD2,17,TRBJ2-1
CASSRGLAGDEQFF,TGCGCCAGCAGTAGGGGACTAGCGGGAGATGAGCAGTTCTTC,TRBV5-1,.,TRBD2,14,TRBJ2-1
CASSEAGRSYNEQFF,TGTGCCAGTAGTGAGGCGGGAAGGTCCTACAATGAGCAGTTCTTC,TRBV19,.,.,15,TRBJ2-1
CASSQVRGLGETQYF,TGCGCCAGCAGCCAAGTCCGGGGTTTGGGGGAGACCCAGTACTTC,TRBV4-3,once,.,15,TRBJ2-5
CASRIRLAGYQETQYF,TGTGCCAGCAGGATACGACTAGCGGGGTACCAAGAGACCCAGTACTTC,TRBV6-6,few,TRBD2,16,TRBJ2-5
CASSPARASGISYNEQFF,TGTGCCAGCAGCCCCGCGAGGGCTAGCGGGATTTCCTACAATGAGCAGTTCTTC,TRBV5-4,few,TRBD2,18,TRBJ2-1
CASSFYGHGRWPQAETQYF,TGTGCCAGCAGCTTCTACGGTCACGGGAGGTGGCCCCAAGCAGAGACCCAGTACTTC,TRBV7-9,once,TRBD2,19,TRBJ2-5
CASSIDLYGQRNTEAFF,TGTGCCAGTAGTATAGATCTATACGGACAACGGAACACTGAAGCTTTCTTT,TRBV19,once,.,17,TRBJ1-1
CASTTPDRESEAFF,TGTGCCAGTACTACCCCGGACAGGGAGTCTGAAGCTTTCTTT,TRBV19,once,TRBD1,14,TRBJ1-1
CASSHLRPRSEQFF,TGCGCCAGCAGCCATTTAAGGCCTAGATCCGAGCAGTTCTTC,TRBV4-1,.,.,14,TRBJ2-1
CASSHFGTSGIVTATDTQYF,TGCGCCAGCAGCCATTTCGGGACTAGCGGGATCGTTACAGCAACAGATACGCAGTATTTT,TRBV4-1,.,TRBD2,20,TRBJ2-3
CASSLRDRLYNEQFF,TGTGCCAGCAGCCTCCGGGACAGGCTGTACAATGAGCAGTTCTTC,TRBV5-4,.,TRBD1,15,TRBJ2-1
CASSPRTSGDLCNEQFF,TGTGCCAGCAGCCCCCGGACTAGCGGTGACTTGTGCAATGAGCAGTTCTTC,TRBV21-1,.,.,17,TRBJ2-1